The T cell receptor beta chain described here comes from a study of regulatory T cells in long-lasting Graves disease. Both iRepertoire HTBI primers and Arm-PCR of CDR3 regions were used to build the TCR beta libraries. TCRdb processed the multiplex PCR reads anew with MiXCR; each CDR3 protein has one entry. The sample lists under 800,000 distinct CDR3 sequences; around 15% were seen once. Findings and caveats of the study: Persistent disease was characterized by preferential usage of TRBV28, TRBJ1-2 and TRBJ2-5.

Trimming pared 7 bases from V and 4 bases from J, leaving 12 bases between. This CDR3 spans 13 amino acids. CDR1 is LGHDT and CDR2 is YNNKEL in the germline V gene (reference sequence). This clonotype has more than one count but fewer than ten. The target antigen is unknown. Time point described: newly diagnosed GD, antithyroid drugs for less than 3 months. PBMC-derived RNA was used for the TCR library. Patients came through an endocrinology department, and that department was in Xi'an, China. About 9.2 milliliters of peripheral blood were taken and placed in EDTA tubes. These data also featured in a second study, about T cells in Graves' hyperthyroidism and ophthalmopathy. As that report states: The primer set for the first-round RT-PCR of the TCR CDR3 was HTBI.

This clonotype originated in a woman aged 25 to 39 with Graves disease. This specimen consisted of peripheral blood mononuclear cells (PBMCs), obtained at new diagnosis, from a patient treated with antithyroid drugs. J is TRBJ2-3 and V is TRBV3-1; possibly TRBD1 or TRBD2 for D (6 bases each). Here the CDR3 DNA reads TGTGCCAGCACCCAGAGGGGGGCAGATACGCAGTATTTT. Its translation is CASTQRGADTQYF.